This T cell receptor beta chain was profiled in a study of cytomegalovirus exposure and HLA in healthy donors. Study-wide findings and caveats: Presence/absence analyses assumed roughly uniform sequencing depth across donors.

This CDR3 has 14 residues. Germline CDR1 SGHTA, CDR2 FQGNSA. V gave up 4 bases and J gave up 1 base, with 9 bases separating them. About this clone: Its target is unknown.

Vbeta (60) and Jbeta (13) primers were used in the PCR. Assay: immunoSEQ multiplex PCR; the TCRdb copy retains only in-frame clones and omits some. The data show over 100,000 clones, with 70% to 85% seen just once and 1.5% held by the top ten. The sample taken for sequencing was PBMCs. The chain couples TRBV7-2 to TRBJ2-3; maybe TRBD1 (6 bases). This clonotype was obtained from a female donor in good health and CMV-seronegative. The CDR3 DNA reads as TGTGCCAGCAGCTACAGACAGGGCACAGATACGCAGTATTTT. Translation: CASSYRQGTDTQYF.